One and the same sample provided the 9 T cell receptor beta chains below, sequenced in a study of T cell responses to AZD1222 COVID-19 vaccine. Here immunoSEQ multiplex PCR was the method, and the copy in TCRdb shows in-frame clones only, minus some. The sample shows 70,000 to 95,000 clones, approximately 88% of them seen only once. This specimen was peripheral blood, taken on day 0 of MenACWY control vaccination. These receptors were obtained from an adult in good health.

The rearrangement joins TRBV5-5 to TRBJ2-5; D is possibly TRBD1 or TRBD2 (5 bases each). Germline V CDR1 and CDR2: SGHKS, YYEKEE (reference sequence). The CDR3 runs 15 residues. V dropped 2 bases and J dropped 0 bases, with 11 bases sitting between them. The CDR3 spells CASSLIPGHQETQYF. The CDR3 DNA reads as TGTGCCAGCAGCTTAATCCCGGGACACCAAGAGACCCAGTACTTC.

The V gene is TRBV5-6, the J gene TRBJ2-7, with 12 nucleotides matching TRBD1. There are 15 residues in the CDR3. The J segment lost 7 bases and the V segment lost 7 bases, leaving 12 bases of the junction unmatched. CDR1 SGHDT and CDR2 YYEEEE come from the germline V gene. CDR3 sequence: CASCSSGTGGGEQYF. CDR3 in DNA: TGTGCCAGCTGTTCTTCAGGGACAGGGGGCGGGGAGCAGTACTTC.

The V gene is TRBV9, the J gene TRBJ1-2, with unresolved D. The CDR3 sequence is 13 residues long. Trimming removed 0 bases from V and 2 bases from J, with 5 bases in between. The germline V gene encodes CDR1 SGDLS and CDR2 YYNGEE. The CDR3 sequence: CASSVVQNYGYTF. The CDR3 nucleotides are TGTGCCAGCAGCGTAGTCCAGAACTATGGCTACACCTTC.

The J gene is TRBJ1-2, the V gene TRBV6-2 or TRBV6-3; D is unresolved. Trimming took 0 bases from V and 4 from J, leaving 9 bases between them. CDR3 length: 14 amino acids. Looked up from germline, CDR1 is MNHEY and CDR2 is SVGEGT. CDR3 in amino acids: CASSYSAGPYGYTF. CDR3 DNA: TGTGCCAGCAGTTACTCCGCAGGTCCCTATGGCTACACCTTC.

CDR3 nucleotide sequence: TGTGCCACCAGTGACCCGACCCGAGGGAATCAGCCCCAGCATTTT. Protein sequence: CATSDPTRGNQPQHF. This chain joins TRBV24-1 and TRBJ1-5, with D unclear. Trimming pared 4 bases from V and 4 bases from J, leaving 13 bases between. The germline CDR1 and CDR2 sequences are KGHDR and SFDVKD. The CDR3 length is 15 residues.

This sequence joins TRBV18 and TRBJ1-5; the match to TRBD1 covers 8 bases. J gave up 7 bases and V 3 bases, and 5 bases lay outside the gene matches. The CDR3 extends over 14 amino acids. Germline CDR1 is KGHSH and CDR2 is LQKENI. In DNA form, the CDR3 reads TGTGCCAGCTCACCCCCAGGGGGCGACCAGCCCCAGCATTTT. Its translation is CASSPPGGDQPQHF.

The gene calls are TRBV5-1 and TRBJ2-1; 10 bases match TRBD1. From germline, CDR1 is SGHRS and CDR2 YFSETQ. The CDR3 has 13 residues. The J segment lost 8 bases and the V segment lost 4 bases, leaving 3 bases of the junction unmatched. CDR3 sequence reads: CASSATGGDEQFF. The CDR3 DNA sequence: TGCGCCAGCAGCGCGACAGGGGGCGATGAGCAGTTCTTC.

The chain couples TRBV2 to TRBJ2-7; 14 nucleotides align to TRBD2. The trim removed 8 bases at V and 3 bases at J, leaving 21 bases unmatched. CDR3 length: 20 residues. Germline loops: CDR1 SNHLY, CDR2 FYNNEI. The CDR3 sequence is CASRHAPGTSGSGTHYEQYF. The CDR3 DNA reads TGTGCCAGCCGCCACGCTCCCGGGACTAGCGGGAGCGGAACACACTACGAGCAGTACTTC.

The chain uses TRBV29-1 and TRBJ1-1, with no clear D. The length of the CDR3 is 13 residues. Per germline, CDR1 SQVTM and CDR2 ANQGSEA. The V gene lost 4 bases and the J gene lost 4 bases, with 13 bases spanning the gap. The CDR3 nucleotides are TGCAGCGTTGCTTCATCGGAAGGCACTGAAGCTTTCTTT. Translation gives CSVASSEGTEAFF.